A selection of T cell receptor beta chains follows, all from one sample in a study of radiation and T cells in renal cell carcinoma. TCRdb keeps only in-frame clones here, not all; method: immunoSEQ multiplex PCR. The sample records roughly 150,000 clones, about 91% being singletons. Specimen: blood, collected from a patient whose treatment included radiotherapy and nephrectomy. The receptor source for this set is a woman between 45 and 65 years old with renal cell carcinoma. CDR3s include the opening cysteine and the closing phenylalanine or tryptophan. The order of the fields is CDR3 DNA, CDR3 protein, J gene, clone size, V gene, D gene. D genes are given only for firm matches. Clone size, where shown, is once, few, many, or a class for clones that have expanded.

TGTGCCAGCAGCTCCCCCAGGGACGGGGAGCTGTTTTTT | CASSSPRDGELFF | TRBJ2-2 | many | TRBV7-9 | .
TGTGCCAGCAGTACCCCGGGAATCCAGCCGGGCTACACCTTC | CASSTPGIQPGYTF | TRBJ1-2 | . | TRBV6-5 | .
TGTGCCAGCAGCTTCCGCGACCTCAATGAGCAGTTCTTC | CASSFRDLNEQFF | TRBJ2-1 | . | TRBV7-2 | .
TGTGCCAGCAGTTGGACTAGCGGGGGTAGCTACGAGCAGTACTTC | CASSWTSGGSYEQYF | TRBJ2-7 | . | TRBV27 | TRBD2
TGCGCCAGCAGCTTGCCGACAGGCGACGGGAATGAGCAGTTCTTC | CASSLPTGDGNEQFF | TRBJ2-1 | . | TRBV5-1 | .
TGTGCCAGTAGAGGACTAGCGGGGGGCCTGAACCGGGATGAGCAGTTCTTC | CASRGLAGGLNRDEQFF | TRBJ2-1 | . | TRBV19 | TRBD2
TGTGCCAGCAGCGAAGGACAGGCTGAAGTCTATGGCTACACCTTC | CASSEGQAEVYGYTF | TRBJ1-2 | . | TRBV5-5 | TRBD1
TGTGCCAGCAGTCTTGATTATGGCTACACCTTC | CASSLDYGYTF | TRBJ1-2 | . | TRBV5-4 | .
TGTGCCAGTAGTATAGGGGGACATGGGGACCCCGCATATTTT | CASSIGGHGDPAYF | TRBJ1-3 | . | TRBV19 | .
TGTGCGAGCAGCAGAAGCTCCTACAATGAGCAGTTCTTC | CASSRSSYNEQFF | TRBJ2-1 | once | TRBV7-7 | .
TGTGCCACCCGCCCAGGGACAGGGTTCTCCGGGGAGCTGTTTTTT | CATRPGTGFSGELFF | TRBJ2-2 | few | TRBV19 | TRBD1
TGTGCCAGCTCACCACAGGACAGGGGGGGTTGGGAGCAGTACTTC | CASSPQDRGGWEQYF | TRBJ2-7 | many | TRBV18 | TRBD1
TGCGCCAGCAGCTTGGCACAGGGTGACGGCTACACCTTC | CASSLAQGDGYTF | TRBJ1-2 | . | TRBV5-1 | .
TGTGCCAGCAGCTCCGCTAGGGGATGGGATACGCAGTATTTT | CASSSARGWDTQYF | TRBJ2-3 | . | TRBV7-9 | .
TGTGCCAGCAGCAATCTCGGGACACCGAACACTGAAGCTTTCTTT | CASSNLGTPNTEAFF | TRBJ1-1 | few | TRBV9 | .
TGTGCCAGCAGCTTAGTTCCGGGGTGGGAGACCCAGTACTTC | CASSLVPGWETQYF | TRBJ2-5 | . | TRBV7-9 | .
TGTGCCAGCAGCCCAAGCCGGGGGAGCCACGAGCAGTACTTC | CASSPSRGSHEQYF | TRBJ2-7 | . | TRBV11-3 | .
TGTGCCAGCAGCTTAAATGGGATAGCCAAAAACATTCAGTACTTC | CASSLNGIAKNIQYF | TRBJ2-4 | . | TRBV7-9 | .
TGTGCCAGCAGCCTAAGTCAAGTCGGGGAGCTGTTTTTT | CASSLSQVGELFF | TRBJ2-2 | . | TRBV4-2 | .
TGTGCTAGCAGCCTACTGGGACAGTACAATGAGCAGTTCTTC | CASSLLGQYNEQFF | TRBJ2-1 | . | TRBV7-7 | TRBD1
TGTGCCAGCAGTTTTGGGACAGCTGGGGCCAACGTCCTGACTTTC | CASSFGTAGANVLTF | TRBJ2-6 | . | TRBV6-5 | TRBD1
TGTGCCAGCTTAAGGGGGAGGGGGAACACTGAAGCTTTCTTT | CASLRGRGNTEAFF | TRBJ1-1 | . | TRBV6-5 | .
TGTGCCAGCGGGGACAGGGAGTTTTCTGGGGCCAACGTCCTGACTTTC | CASGDREFSGANVLTF | TRBJ2-6 | . | TRBV27 | TRBD1
TGTGCCTGGAGTGTTACAGGGAGAGCCTATGGCTACACCTTC | CAWSVTGRAYGYTF | TRBJ1-2 | . | TRBV30 | .
TGTGCCAGCAGCTTAAGTTGGGCGGCAGCCTCCTCCTATGGCTACACCTTC | CASSLSWAAASSYGYTF | TRBJ1-2 | many | TRBV5-6 | .
TGTGCCAGTAGTATTAGTAGCGGGCGTTACAATGAGCAGTTCTTC | CASSISSGRYNEQFF | TRBJ2-1 | . | TRBV19 | TRBD2
TGTGCTAGTGGCCAACAGGGGGCGCTTGAAAAACTGTTTTTT | CASGQQGALEKLFF | TRBJ1-4 | once | TRBV12-5 | TRBD1
TGTGCCTGGAGTGTCAATTCGAACACCGGGGAGCTGTTTTTT | CAWSVNSNTGELFF | TRBJ2-2 | . | TRBV30 | .
TGTGCCAGCAGCGTAGGTGGGATTCCCTATAATTCACCCCTCCACTTT | CASSVGGIPYNSPLHF | TRBJ1-6 | few | TRBV9 | .
TGTGCCAGCAGCTTCCAATTACGGGATGAGCAGTTCTTC | CASSFQLRDEQFF | TRBJ2-1 | . | TRBV6-5 | .
TGTGCCAGCAGCTTAGTCACAGGGCTTAATTCACCCCTCCACTTT | CASSLVTGLNSPLHF | TRBJ1-6 | . | TRBV11-2 | .
TGCAGCACTGGACAGGGCGTGAACACTGAAGCTTTCTTT | CSTGQGVNTEAFF | TRBJ1-1 | . | TRBV29-1 | TRBD1
TGTGCCAGTAGTAGGGGCTTATTAACCGCTGGGGCCAACGTCCTGACTTTC | CASSRGLLTAGANVLTF | TRBJ2-6 | once | TRBV19 | .
TGTGCCAGCAGCTTGGGGGGCCCAGGGATGAGGAACACTGAAGCTTTCTTT | CASSLGGPGMRNTEAFF | TRBJ1-1 | few | TRBV5-4 | .
TGTGCTAGTGGTTTGGCTTTTTCCCGGGACAGGGGGGGTTACGAGCAGTACTTC | CASGLAFSRDRGGYEQYF | TRBJ2-7 | . | TRBV12-5 | TRBD1
TGTGCCAGCTCACCAACCCCGACGGGAGAGCAGTACTTC | CASSPTPTGEQYF | TRBJ2-7 | once | TRBV18 | .
TGTGCCAGCACGGGTTTCTACGGCACTGAAGCTTTCTTT | CASTGFYGTEAFF | TRBJ1-1 | . | TRBV25-1 | .
TGTGCCAGCAGCACCTACTGGGACGTCGACAATGAGCAGTTCTTC | CASSTYWDVDNEQFF | TRBJ2-1 | . | TRBV5-6 | .
TGTGCCAGCAGCGTAACAGGGAACTATGGCTACACCTTC | CASSVTGNYGYTF | TRBJ1-2 | . | TRBV6-5 | .
TGTGCCAGCAGTGAGGGACAGTCGGCTAGCACAGATACGCAGTATTTT | CASSEGQSASTDTQYF | TRBJ2-3 | . | TRBV2 | TRBD1
TGTGCCAGTAGTCACCAAACGACCTCGGAGTATGGCTACACCTTC | CASSHQTTSEYGYTF | TRBJ1-2 | . | TRBV19 | .
TGTGCCAGCAGGAAGGGGCAGGGGACGTCCTACGAGCAGTACTTC | CASRKGQGTSYEQYF | TRBJ2-7 | . | TRBV6-1 | .
TGTGCCAGCAGTGAAGCAGGGTCCACTGAAGCTTTCTTT | CASSEAGSTEAFF | TRBJ1-1 | . | TRBV2 | .
TGTGCCAGTCAGGACAGTCCCTACGAGCAGTACTTC | CASQDSPYEQYF | TRBJ2-7 | . | TRBV19 | .
TGTGCCAGCAGCTTTAGCGGGAGCATCCAGTACTTC | CASSFSGSIQYF | TRBJ2-7 | . | TRBV7-2 | TRBD2
TGTGCCAGCATCCAGGGGGTAGGGACAGTAAGCTCCTACGAGCAGTACTTC | CASIQGVGTVSSYEQYF | TRBJ2-7 | once | TRBV2 | TRBD1
TGTGCTAGCAGCACAGGGACAGGGGGAAACACCATATATTTT | CASSTGTGGNTIYF | TRBJ1-3 | . | TRBV7-7 | TRBD1
TGTGCCAGCAGTGAGGGACAGATGGAAGGAAACACCATATATTTT | CASSEGQMEGNTIYF | TRBJ1-3 | . | TRBV2 | TRBD1
TGTGCCAGCAGTTTATTTCCGGCAGATACGCAGTATTTT | CASSLFPADTQYF | TRBJ2-3 | . | TRBV28 | .
TGTGCCAGCAGCCGAGGGGAGACCCCTAAAGAGACCCAGTACTTC | CASSRGETPKETQYF | TRBJ2-5 | . | TRBV7-9 | .
TGTGCCAGCAGTTTGGGACATTCGAATCAGCCCCAGCATTTT | CASSLGHSNQPQHF | TRBJ1-5 | . | TRBV9 | .
TGTGCCAGCAGCTCCCACCGCCCAGCGGGGGGGCCAGCAGATACGCAGTATTTT | CASSSHRPAGGPADTQYF | TRBJ2-3 | . | TRBV7-2 | TRBD2
TGTGCCAGCAGCGCCGGGACAGACTTAACCTACGAGCAGTACTTC | CASSAGTDLTYEQYF | TRBJ2-7 | . | TRBV2 | TRBD1
TGCGCCAGCAGCTTGTCTGCAGCTCCTAACTATGGCTACACCTTC | CASSLSAAPNYGYTF | TRBJ1-2 | . | TRBV5-1 | .
TGTGCCAGCACCATGGCCGAGTCTCAGCCCCAGCATTTT | CASTMAESQPQHF | TRBJ1-5 | . | TRBV5-4 | .